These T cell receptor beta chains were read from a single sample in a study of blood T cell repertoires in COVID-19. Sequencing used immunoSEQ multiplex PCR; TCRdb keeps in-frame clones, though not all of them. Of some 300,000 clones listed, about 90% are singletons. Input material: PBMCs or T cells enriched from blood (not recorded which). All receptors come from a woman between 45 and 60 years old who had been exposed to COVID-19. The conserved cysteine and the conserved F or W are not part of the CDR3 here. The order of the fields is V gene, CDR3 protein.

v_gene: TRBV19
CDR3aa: ASSIGQGHTASNQPQH

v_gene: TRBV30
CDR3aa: AWSVRLEAF

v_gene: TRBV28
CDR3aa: ASSPGSSKYEQY

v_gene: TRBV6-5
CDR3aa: ASSSGQGFASPLH

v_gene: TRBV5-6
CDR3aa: ASSSMRNSPLH

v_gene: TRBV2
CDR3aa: ASSALTQAKNIQY

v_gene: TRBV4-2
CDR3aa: ASSQDGRRGSTDTQY

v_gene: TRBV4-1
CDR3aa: ASSQDQTHGTDTQY

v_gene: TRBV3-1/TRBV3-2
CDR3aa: ASSRSRGYEQY

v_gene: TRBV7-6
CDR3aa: ASSLDRDGGETYEQY

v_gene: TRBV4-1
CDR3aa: ASSQAGLAGMTDTQY

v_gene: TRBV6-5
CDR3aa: ASSNRGTGNTIY

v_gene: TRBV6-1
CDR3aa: ASSDHPGTNEKLF

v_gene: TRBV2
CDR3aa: ASSVPRGQGNEQF

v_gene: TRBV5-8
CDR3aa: ASSSSGGPPGELF

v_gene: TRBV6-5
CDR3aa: ASSYSLVLSYEQY

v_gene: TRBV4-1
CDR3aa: ASSQGPRQGHTEAF

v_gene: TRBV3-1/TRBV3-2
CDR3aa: ASSTQPGQGRHEQY

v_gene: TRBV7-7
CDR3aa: ASSCRQVPANYGYT

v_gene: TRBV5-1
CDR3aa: ASTQGNSYEQY

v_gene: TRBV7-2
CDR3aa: ASSPQTGRDEQY

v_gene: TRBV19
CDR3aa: ASSVSRDRRMGYT

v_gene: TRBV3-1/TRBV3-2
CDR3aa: ASSQENKNTEAF

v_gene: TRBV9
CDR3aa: ASSVGGGTGGTQY

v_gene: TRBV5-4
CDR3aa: ASSQSTSGQETQY

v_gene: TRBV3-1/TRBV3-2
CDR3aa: ASSPTGNNQPQH

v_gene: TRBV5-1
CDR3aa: ASSWGRGQQYEKLF

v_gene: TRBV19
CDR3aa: ASSIVSLPTAYGYT

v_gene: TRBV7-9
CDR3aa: ASSYSISYNEQF

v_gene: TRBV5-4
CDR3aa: ASSLASSGDSSYEQY

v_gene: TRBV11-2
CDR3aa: ASSLDISTDTQY

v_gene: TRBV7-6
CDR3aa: ASSLAERQGNNEQF

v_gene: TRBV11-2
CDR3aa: ASSLLQGRTYEQY

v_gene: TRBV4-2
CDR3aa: ASSQAAGGVSPLH

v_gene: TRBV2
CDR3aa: ASIGAAGLASGYT

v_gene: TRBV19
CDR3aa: ASSIGTAADTEAF

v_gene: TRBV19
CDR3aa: ASASSRGYNEQF